This is a list of T cell receptor beta chains from one sample in a study of T cell responses to AZD1222 COVID-19 vaccine. The assay was immunoSEQ multiplex PCR, and TCRdb's table has in-frame clones only and misses some. The table lists about 76,000 clones, 60% to 85% of them singletons. The source material was peripheral blood, sampled 28 days after the second dose of the MenACWY control vaccine. These receptors all stem from an adult who received the MenACWY meningococcal vaccine as a control. The CDR3 runs from the conserved cysteine through the conserved F or W. The order of the fields is V gene, J gene, CDR3 protein.

V gene: TRBV5-1
J gene: TRBJ2-1
CDR3 protein: CASSLSQGEQFF

V gene: TRBV19
J gene: TRBJ1-4
CDR3 protein: CASSMFSNEKLFF

V gene: TRBV5-1
J gene: TRBJ2-7
CDR3 protein: CASSSDYRGSYEQYF

V gene: TRBV30
J gene: TRBJ1-4
CDR3 protein: CAWAIERSSNEKLFF

V gene: TRBV6-2/TRBV6-3
J gene: TRBJ2-7
CDR3 protein: CASSYSGHSAYEQYF

V gene: TRBV4-2
J gene: TRBJ2-7
CDR3 protein: CASSQDETSGYEQYF

V gene: TRBV6-5
J gene: TRBJ2-5
CDR3 protein: CASTLWGKETQYF

V gene: TRBV3-1/TRBV3-2
J gene: TRBJ2-3
CDR3 protein: CASSQGGFGTDTQYF

V gene: TRBV28
J gene: TRBJ2-5
CDR3 protein: CASRTERGPQETQYF

V gene: TRBV6-5
J gene: TRBJ1-3
CDR3 protein: CASKGTGSGNTIYF

V gene: TRBV9
J gene: TRBJ1-3
CDR3 protein: CASSVAGGGNTIYF